This is a list of T cell receptor beta chains from one sample in a study of shared clonotypes between healthy human individuals. Here immunoSEQ multiplex PCR was the method, and the copy in TCRdb shows in-frame clones only, minus some. The sample consists of 850,000 to 1,200,000 clones, under 80% of them appearing once. Specimen: memory CD4+ T cells sorted from blood. These receptor sequences come from a man between 18 and 35 years old in good health. Each CDR3 is given with its conserved first and last residue. The order of the fields is clone size, D gene, J gene, V gene, CDR3 protein, CDR3 DNA. The D gene is left open where the match is weak. Only some rows state a clone size, as once, few, many or a class for expanded clones.

>-|-|TRBJ1-2|TRBV6-1
CASTPSYGANYGYTF
TGTGCCAGCACTCCATCTTACGGGGCCAACTATGGCTACACCTTC
>-|-|TRBJ2-1|TRBV11-3
CASSPDSGGAYNEQFF
TGTGCCAGCAGCCCCGACTCAGGCGGCGCCTACAATGAGCAGTTCTTC
>-|TRBD2|TRBJ2-2|TRBV4-3
CASSQDEGLAAGELFF
TGCGCCAGCAGCCAAGATGAGGGACTAGCGGCCGGGGAGCTGTTTTTT
>-|TRBD2|TRBJ2-2|TRBV30
CACRPTSGKMKVIGELFF
TGTGCCTGCCGACCGACTAGCGGGAAAATGAAGGTCATCGGGGAGCTGTTTTTT
>-|-|TRBJ1-1|TRBV28
CASRLAGRIRNTEAFF
TGTGCCAGCAGATTGGCAGGGAGGATTAGAAACACTGAAGCTTTCTTT
>-|-|TRBJ2-2|TRBV10-1
CASRGAVNTGELFF
TGCGCCAGTCGGGGGGCCGTCAACACCGGGGAGCTGTTTTTT
>-|-|TRBJ1-5|TRBV6-1
CASKEGPALDQPQHF
TGTGCCAGCAAGGAGGGACCGGCCTTAGATCAGCCCCAGCATTTT
>-|-|TRBJ2-5|TRBV10-3
CAISERNQETQYF
TGTGCCATCAGTGAGCGGAACCAAGAGACCCAGTACTTC
>-|TRBD1|TRBJ1-5|TRBV6-1
CASSPGGTGNQPQHF
TGTGCCAGCAGTCCGGGCGGGACAGGGAATCAGCCCCAGCATTTT
>-|-|TRBJ1-1|TRBV6-6
CASSSVSLTEAFF
TGTGCCAGCAGTTCCGTTTCTCTTACTGAAGCTTTCTTT
>few|TRBD1|TRBJ1-6|TRBV6-5
CASRPGQGASPLHF
TGTGCCAGCAGGCCGGGACAGGGGGCCTCACCCCTCCACTTT
>-|-|TRBJ2-7|TRBV9
CASSGNRVHEQYF
TGTGCCAGCAGCGGAAACAGGGTACACGAGCAGTACTTC
>-|TRBD1|TRBJ1-2|TRBV5-6
CASSLGFRAGGTNYGYTF
TGTGCCAGCAGCTTGGGTTTTAGGGCAGGGGGTACTAACTATGGCTACACCTTC
>once|TRBD2|TRBJ2-1|TRBV5-1
CASNRDSGVSYNEQFF
TGCGCCAGCAACCGAGATAGCGGGGTATCCTACAATGAGCAGTTCTTC
>-|TRBD2|TRBJ2-4|TRBV10-3
CAISGGTSGAENIQYF
TGTGCCATCAGTGGTGGGACTAGCGGGGCCGAAAACATTCAGTACTTC
>many|-|TRBJ1-2|TRBV18
CASSPRRDGRNYGYTF
TGTGCCAGCTCACCTCGCCGGGACGGGCGTAACTATGGCTACACCTTC
>few|-|TRBJ1-6|TRBV11-2
CASSTMRGSPLHF
TGTGCCAGCAGCACAATGCGGGGTTCACCCCTCCACTTT
>-|-|TRBJ2-3|TRBV21-1
CASSKGASGGPGTDTQYF
TGTGCCAGCAGCAAAGGGGCTAGCGGGGGGCCGGGCACAGATACGCAGTATTTT
>once|-|TRBJ2-1|TRBV6-5
CASSREPNYNEQFF
TGTGCCAGCAGTCGGGAACCCAATTACAATGAGCAGTTCTTC
>once|-|TRBJ2-7|TRBV10-1
CASSDGIGEQYF
TGCGCCAGCAGTGATGGCATCGGCGAGCAGTACTTC
>-|-|TRBJ2-3|TRBV15
CATSRDKGSKGYTQYF
TGTGCCACCAGCAGAGATAAGGGTTCTAAGGGATATACGCAGTATTTT
>-|-|TRBJ1-4|TRBV19
CASKGIMNEKLFF
TGTGCCAGTAAGGGGATAATGAATGAAAAACTGTTTTTT
>-|-|TRBJ2-1|TRBV27
CASSLGLSRGEQFF
TGTGCCAGCAGTTTGGGACTGTCCAGGGGTGAGCAGTTCTTC
>once|TRBD1|TRBJ1-1|TRBV7-8
CASSLGDSRNTEAFF
TGTGCCAGCAGCTTAGGGGACAGCAGGAACACTGAAGCTTTCTTT
>-|-|TRBJ2-5|TRBV7-6
CASSLVAVLQETQYF
TGTGCCAGCAGCTTGGTAGCGGTACTCCAAGAGACCCAGTACTTC
>-|TRBD1|TRBJ2-6|TRBV5-1
CASSVGTGPSGANVLTF
TGCGCCAGCAGCGTCGGGACAGGCCCCTCTGGGGCCAACGTCCTGACTTTC
>-|-|TRBJ1-5|TRBV6-4
CASSEKRQDSPRNQPQHF
TGTGCCAGCAGTGAGAAAAGACAGGATTCTCCTCGGAATCAGCCCCAGCATTTT
>-|-|TRBJ1-1|TRBV19
CASSSRMAEAFF
TGTGCCAGTAGTAGCAGAATGGCTGAAGCTTTCTTT
>-|-|TRBJ1-4|TRBV9
CASSTRPAPNEKLFF
TGTGCCAGCAGCACCCGACCGGCTCCGAATGAAAAACTGTTTTTT
>-|-|TRBJ1-1|TRBV5-1
CASSLTGQTEAFF
TGCGCCAGCAGCTTAACAGGGCAGACTGAAGCTTTCTTT
>-|TRBD1|TRBJ1-5|TRBV30
CAWSVETGGDQPQHF
TGTGCCTGGAGTGTGGAGACAGGGGGCGACCAGCCCCAGCATTTT
>-|-|TRBJ2-1|TRBV7-9
CASSERGRETNEQFF
TGTGCCAGCAGCGAGAGGGGGCGGGAGACCAATGAGCAGTTCTTC
>-|TRBD2|TRBJ2-1|TRBV11-2
CASSLDLSSGVGRFF
TGTGCCAGCAGCTTAGATCTTTCTAGCGGGGTTGGGAGGTTCTTC
>-|-|TRBJ2-3|TRBV2
CASSVWGDTQYF
TGTGCCAGCAGTGTCTGGGGAGATACGCAGTATTTT
>-|-|TRBJ2-3|TRBV27
CASSNAGQSTDTQYF
TGTGCCAGCTCTAATGCGGGCCAGAGCACAGATACGCAGTATTTT